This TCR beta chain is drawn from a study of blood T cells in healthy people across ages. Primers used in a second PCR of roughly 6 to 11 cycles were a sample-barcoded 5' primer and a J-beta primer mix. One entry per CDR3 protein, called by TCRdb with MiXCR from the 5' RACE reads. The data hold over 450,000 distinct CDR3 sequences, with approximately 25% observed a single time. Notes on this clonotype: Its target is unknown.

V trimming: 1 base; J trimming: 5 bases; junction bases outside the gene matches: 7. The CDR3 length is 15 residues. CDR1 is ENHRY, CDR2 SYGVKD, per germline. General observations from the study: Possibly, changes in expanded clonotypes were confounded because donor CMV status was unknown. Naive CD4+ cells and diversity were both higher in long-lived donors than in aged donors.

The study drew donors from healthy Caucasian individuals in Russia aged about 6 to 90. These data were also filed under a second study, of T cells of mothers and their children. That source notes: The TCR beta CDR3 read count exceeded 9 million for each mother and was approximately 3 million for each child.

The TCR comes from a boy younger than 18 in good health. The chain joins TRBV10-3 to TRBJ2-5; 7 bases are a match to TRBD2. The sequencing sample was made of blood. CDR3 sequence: CAISEWGLKQETQYF. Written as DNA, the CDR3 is TGTGCCATCAGTGAGTGGGGACTAAAGCAGGAGACCCAGTACTTC.